The 18 T cell receptor beta chains presented below share a single source sample, sequenced in a study of cytomegalovirus exposure and HLA in healthy donors. 13 Jbeta primers and 60 Vbeta primers were used for the PCR. The repertoire was sequenced with immunoSEQ multiplex PCR; TCRdb's copy has only in-frame clones and lacks some. The repertoire holds about 90,000 clones, roughly 63% seen once, with about a fifth in the top ten. The specimen was PBMCs. These receptors originate from a woman between 50 and 59 years old in good health and CMV-seropositive.

This clone was detected a few times. V and J are TRBV6-6 and TRBJ1-5; a possible D gene is TRBD1 (5 bases). CDR1 and CDR2 (germline): MNHNY, SVGAGI (reference sequence). V lost 5 bases and J 11 bases, leaving 19 bases between the germline ends. This CDR3 contains 14 residues. CDR3 region: CASSPRDSAVAQHF. As DNA, the CDR3 is TGTGCCAGCAGTCCCCGGGACTCCGCGGTGGCCCAGCATTTT.

The rearrangement joins TRBV6-5 to TRBJ2-1, with 11 bases aligning to TRBD1. Germline CDR1 reads MNHEY; CDR2 reads SVGAGI. This CDR3 comprises 14 residues. With 6 bases clipped from V and 4 bases from J, the junction kept 2 bases outside the gene matches. DNA of the CDR3: TGTGCCAGCAGGGGACAGGGGGTTTACAATGAGCAGTTCTTC. Its translation is CASRGQGVYNEQFF.

In its sample, this clone was seen a few times. The chain links TRBV18 to TRBJ2-5; TRBD2 aligns across 9 bases. The CDR3 is made up of 13 amino acids. The junction had 1 base not matched to a gene; V was cut back by 4 bases and J by 4 bases. Germline V gene lookup returns CDR1 KGHSH and CDR2 LQKENI. The CDR3 sequence is CASSQAGGETQYF. The CDR3 region has the DNA TGTGCCAGCTCACAAGCGGGGGGAGAGACCCAGTACTTC.

A few counts support this clone. The chain couples TRBV4-2 to TRBJ2-3; D is perhaps TRBD2 (5 bases). The V end was cut by 0 bases, the J end by 2 bases, with 15 bases between. The CDR3 runs 17 residues. Germline CDR1 reads LGHNA; CDR2 reads YNFKEQ. This CDR3 reads CASSQDDLGDYTDTQYF. The CDR3 coding sequence is TGTGCCAGCAGCCAAGATGATTTGGGCGACTACACAGATACGCAGTATTTT.

The CDR3 spells CASSLAGQVSEAFF. CDR3 nucleotide sequence: TGTGCCAGCAGCTTGGCCGGACAAGTCTCTGAAGCTTTCTTT. The gene calls are TRBV5-4 and TRBJ1-1, with D maybe TRBD1 (5 bases). Germline V gene sequence: CDR1 SGHNT, CDR2 YYREEE (reference sequence). The V end lost 0 bases, the J end lost 6 bases, and 12 bases lay between the germline ends. The CDR3 is made up of 14 amino acids.

The chain combines TRBV5-6 with TRBJ2-7, with a weak D call TRBD2 (7 bases). V gave up 2 bases and J gave up 7 bases, with 25 bases separating them. The germline gives CDR1 SGHDT, CDR2 YYEEEE. The CDR3 runs to 17 residues. The CDR3 DNA is TGTGCCAGCAGCTTTTGGAGGCGGGGGCAACTCCTGGGGGAGCAGTACTTC. It encodes CASSFWRRGQLLGEQYF.

This clone was detected a few times. The genes are TRBV21-1 and TRBJ1-2. TRBV21-1 is termed a pseudogene. The CDR3 runs to 20 residues. The CDR3 DNA reads TGTGCCAGCAGCAAAGTCCGGGGGTATTCTCGGACGGGACGCAACTATGGCTACACCTTC. This gives the protein CASSKVRGYSRTGRNYGYTF.

This chain connects TRBV27 to TRBJ2-2; D unresolved. There are 16 residues in the CDR3. The V end was cut by 1 base, the J end by 1 base, with 10 bases between. Germline V lookup: CDR1 MNHEY, CDR2 SMNVEV (reference sequence). The CDR3 DNA reads TGTGCCAGCAGTTTATTTTTAGGCGGGAACACCGGGGAGCTGTTTTTT. Translated, it gives CASSLFLGGNTGELFF.

This clone was seen a few times. V and J are TRBV28 and TRBJ2-7; TRBD1 matches at 8 bases. This CDR3 is 14 amino acids long. Looked up from germline, CDR1 is MDHEN and CDR2 is SYDVKM. Unmatched junction bases numbered 5, after V lost 5 bases and J lost 2 bases. As DNA, the CDR3 is TGTGCCAGCAGTAAGGACAGGGAACCCTACGAGCAGTACTTC. Translating gives CASSKDREPYEQYF.

As regards this clone: A single base separates this from a much larger clone, so it may be a read error. Different DNA sequences within this sample yield the same CDR3. The J gene is TRBJ1-6, the V gene TRBV10-3; D uncertain. CDR3 length: 13 residues. Per the germline V gene, CDR1 is ENHRY and CDR2 is SYGVKD. The CDR3 DNA is TGTGCCATTAGTGAGGCCCGGGAGGGAGCCCTCCACTTT. Encoded protein: CAISEAREGALHF.

This clone was seen a handful of times. The chain uses TRBV6-5 and TRBJ1-1, with TRBD1 matching 9 bases. There are 15 residues in the CDR3. The germline gives CDR1 MNHEY, CDR2 SVGAGI. The trim removed 2 bases at V and 7 bases at J, leaving 8 bases unmatched. This chain's CDR3 is CASSYPGQGDLEAFF. CDR3 nucleotides: TGTGCCAGCAGTTACCCGGGACAGGGAGATCTTGAAGCTTTCTTT.

This rearrangement joins TRBV28 to TRBJ1-6; no reliable D call. The CDR3 covers 18 residues. The germline V gene has CDR1 MDHEN and CDR2 SYDVKM. The V end lost 4 bases, the J end lost 0 bases, and 16 bases lay between the germline ends. In DNA, the CDR3 is TGTGCCAGCAGTTCCTCCCCAGGCCACAGCTCCTATAATTCACCCCTCCACTTT. It translates to CASSSSPGHSSYNSPLHF.

The table lists this clone with a few counts. The chain joins TRBV27 to TRBJ1-6, with D possibly matching TRBD1 (5 bases). The V and J ends lost 8 bases and 6 bases respectively, with 17 bases between them. CDR3 length: 15 amino acids. Per the germline V gene, CDR1 is MNHEY and CDR2 is SMNVEV (reference sequence). CDR3 sequence (DNA): TGTGCCAGCCGGAGGGGCTCTGGGGTTAATTCACCCCTCCACTTT. Translating it yields CASRRGSGVNSPLHF.

The V gene is TRBV10-1, the J gene TRBJ2-3; 11 bases fit TRBD2. This CDR3 contains 18 residues. V shed 3 bases, J shed 2 bases, and the junction held 10 bases outside the gene matches. CDR1 and CDR2 from the germline V gene are WNHNN and SYGVQD (reference sequence). The CDR3 DNA follows: TGCGCCAGCAGTGAATTGGCTAGCGGGGGGCTAGACACAGATACGCAGTATTTT. This translates into CASSELASGGLDTDTQYF.

This rearrangement joins TRBV7-3 to TRBJ1-1, with D perhaps matching TRBD1 (5 bases). The germline gives CDR1 SGHTA, CDR2 FQGTGA. Trimming took off 2 bases at V and 7 bases at J, with 8 bases between the two ends. The CDR3 contains 12 residues. In nucleotides, the CDR3 is TGTGCCAGCAGCTTAGGGGCCAGTGAAGCTTTCTTT. Its translation is CASSLGASEAFF.

The V call is TRBV7-6, the J call TRBJ2-7; D gene uncertain. This CDR3 spans 13 amino acids. Between the trimmed V and J ends, which lost 1 base and 3 bases, there was a span of 7 bases. Germline CDR1 is SGHVS and CDR2 is FNYEAQ. CDR3 nucleotides: TGTGCCAGCAGCTTAGGCAGTCTCTACGAGCAGTACTTC. Protein sequence: CASSLGSLYEQYF.

The chain recombines TRBV19 with TRBJ1-2; 9 positions agree with TRBD1. The V gene end was trimmed by 3 bases and the J gene end by 7 bases; junction bases not matched to a gene: 3. Germline V gives CDR1 LNHDA, CDR2 SQIVND (reference sequence). The CDR3 is 13 amino acids. In DNA form, the CDR3 reads TGTGCCAGTAGTATCCGGGACAGGGTTGGCTACACCTTC. Translating gives CASSIRDRVGYTF.

Details on this clone: A junction end diverges from the germline sequence, so it may reflect a read error. The J gene is TRBJ2-5, the V gene TRBV7-9; TRBD1 agrees at 10 bases. The germline V gene encodes CDR1 SEHNR and CDR2 FQNEAQ (reference sequence). There are 14 residues in the CDR3. The CDR3 reads CSSSSRQGAETQYF. Written as DNA, the CDR3 is TGTTCCAGCAGCTCGAGACAGGGGGCAGAGACCCAGTACTTC.